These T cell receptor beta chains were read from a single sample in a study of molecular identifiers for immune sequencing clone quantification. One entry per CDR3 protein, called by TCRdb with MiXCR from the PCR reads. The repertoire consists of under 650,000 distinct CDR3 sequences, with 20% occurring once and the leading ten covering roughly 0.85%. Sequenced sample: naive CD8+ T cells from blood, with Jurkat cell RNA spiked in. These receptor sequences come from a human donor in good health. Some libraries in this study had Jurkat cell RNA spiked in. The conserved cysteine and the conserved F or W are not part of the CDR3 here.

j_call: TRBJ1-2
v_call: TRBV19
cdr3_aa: ASSRTVNYGYT

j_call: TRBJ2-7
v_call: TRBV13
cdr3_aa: ASSPRGNRDEQY

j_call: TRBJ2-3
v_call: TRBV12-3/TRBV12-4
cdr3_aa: ASTLRLDNPDTQY

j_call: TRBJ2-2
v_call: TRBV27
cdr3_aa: ASSFITNTGELF

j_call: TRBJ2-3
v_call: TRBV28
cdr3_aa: ASSGGLAGVGSTDTQY

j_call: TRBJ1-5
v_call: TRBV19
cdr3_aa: ASSMTGPPAQH

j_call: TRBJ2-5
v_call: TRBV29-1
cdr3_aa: SVEDRASYQETQY

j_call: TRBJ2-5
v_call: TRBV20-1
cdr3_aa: SAPLWGSETQY

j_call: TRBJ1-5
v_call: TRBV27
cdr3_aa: ASSLSSGWLQPQH

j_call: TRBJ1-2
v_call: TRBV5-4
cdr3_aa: ASSWGIQGWNDGYT

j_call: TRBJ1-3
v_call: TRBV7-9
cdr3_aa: ASRPVLRGGNTIY

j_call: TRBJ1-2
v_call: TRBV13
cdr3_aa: ASSLEDRGQSYA

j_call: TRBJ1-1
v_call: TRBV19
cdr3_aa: ASLQGDTEAF

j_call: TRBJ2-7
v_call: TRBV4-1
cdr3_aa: ASSQWTGDYEQY

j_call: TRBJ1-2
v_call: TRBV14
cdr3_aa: ASSHSTYPYGYT

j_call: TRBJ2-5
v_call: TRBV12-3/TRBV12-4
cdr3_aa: ASSQLPSGVPPGTQY

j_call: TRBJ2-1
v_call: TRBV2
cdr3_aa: ASRGTPTGFEQF

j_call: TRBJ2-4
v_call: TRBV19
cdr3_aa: ASNHQGASMQNIQY

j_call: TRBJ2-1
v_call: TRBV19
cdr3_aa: ASKYRGSDEQF

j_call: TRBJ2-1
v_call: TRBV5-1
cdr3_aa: ASSLVVGGGSYNEQF

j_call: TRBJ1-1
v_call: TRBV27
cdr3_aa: ASSTLQGRGTEAF

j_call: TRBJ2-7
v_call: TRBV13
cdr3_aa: ASSLGAGLAGVKQY

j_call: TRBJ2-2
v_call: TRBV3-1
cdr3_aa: ASSQGLAGNTGELF

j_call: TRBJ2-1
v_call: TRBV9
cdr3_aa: ASSWGGSGATEQF

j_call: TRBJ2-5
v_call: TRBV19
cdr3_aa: ASQQAGETQY

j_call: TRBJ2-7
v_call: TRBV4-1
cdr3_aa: ASSPLGGRTLASYEQY

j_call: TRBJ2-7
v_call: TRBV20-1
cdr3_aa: SALGQPSYEQY

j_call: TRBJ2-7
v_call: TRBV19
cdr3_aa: VSSNRDGAYEQY

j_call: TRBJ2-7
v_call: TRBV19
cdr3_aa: ASSIGGTAYEQY

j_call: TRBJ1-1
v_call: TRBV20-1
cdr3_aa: SARDWGVPTEAF

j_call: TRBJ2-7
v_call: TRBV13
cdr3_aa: ASSPPGGRAVEQY